One sample yielded the 21 T cell receptor beta chains listed below, sequenced in a study of blood T cells in healthy people across ages. A second roughly 6 to 12 cycle PCR used barcoded and J-beta primers. TCRdb re-derived calls from the 5' RACE reads in MiXCR, one entry per CDR3 protein. The repertoire includes roughly 1.5 million distinct CDR3 sequences, roughly 43% of them detected once, and about 3.8% sits in the top ten. The sample taken for sequencing was blood. The receptors were sampled from a woman in her late teens or twenties in good health.

CDR3 in DNA: TGCGCCAGCAGCTTGGGCCACGGAGGGGAGACAGATACGCAGTATTTT. Its protein is CASSLGHGGETDTQYF. The chain couples TRBV5-1 to TRBJ2-3, with D possibly being TRBD2 (6 bases). The length of the CDR3 is 16 residues. Per germline, CDR1 SGHRS and CDR2 YFSETQ. V was clipped by 0 bases and J by 3 bases, with 14 bases between them.

The chain joins TRBV7-2 to TRBJ2-3, with 8 bases aligning to TRBD1. Germline CDR1 reads SGHTA; CDR2 reads FQGNSA. The trim removed 6 bases at V and 4 bases at J, leaving 6 bases unmatched. The CDR3 totals 14 residues. The CDR3 bases are TGTGCCAGCAGGAACAGGGGGTCGGCAGATACGCAGTATTTT. It yields the protein CASRNRGSADTQYF.

V and J are TRBV11-2 and TRBJ2-3; 7 bases are shared with TRBD1. The CDR3 has 11 amino acids. Germline values: CDR1 SGHAT, CDR2 FQNNGV. Trimming removed 4 bases from V and 10 bases from J; junction bases left unmatched: 2. DNA for the CDR3: TGTGCCAGCAGCTATGACAGGGCGCAGTATTTT. Its translation is CASSYDRAQYF.

A few counts support this clonotype. The chain combines TRBV3-1 with TRBJ2-5; possible D gene TRBD1, 5 bases. Trimming removed 0 bases at V and 11 bases at J, with 13 bases between. This CDR3 is built from 13 residues. The germline V gene encodes CDR1 LGHDT and CDR2 YNNKEL (reference sequence). CDR3 DNA: TGTGCCAGCAGCCAAGACAGGGTAAATGAGCAGTACTTC. Protein sequence: CASSQDRVNEQYF.

The chain is built from TRBV6-5 and TRBJ2-7; perhaps TRBD1 as D (6 bases). CDR1 is MNHEY and CDR2 is SVGAGI in the germline V gene. The CDR3 spans 15 residues. Trimming removed 6 bases from V and 2 bases from J, with 17 bases in between. For the CDR3, the DNA is TGTGCCAGCAGACCACAGGGTAATATCCCCTACGAGCAGTACTTC. Amino acids: CASRPQGNIPYEQYF.

This sequence joins TRBV10-3 and TRBJ1-5; D is uncertain. V was pared by 3 bases and J by 0 bases, with 9 bases between. Per germline, CDR1 ENHRY and CDR2 SYGVKD. CDR3 length: 15 residues. The CDR3 region is CAISEKVYSNQPQHF. The CDR3, as DNA: TGTGCCATCAGTGAAAAAGTGTATAGCAATCAGCCCCAGCATTTT.

This clonotype occurred a few times. V and J are TRBV20-1 and TRBJ1-1; unclear D gene. The germline V gene encodes CDR1 DFQATT and CDR2 SNEGSKA (reference sequence). The CDR3 runs 13 residues. Trimming shortened V by 2 bases and J by 0 bases, and 7 bases separated the two germline ends. For the CDR3, the DNA is TGCAGTGCTAGATGGGGAGTGAACACTGAAGCTTTCTTT. It is translated as CSARWGVNTEAFF.

This clonotype was picked up a small number of times. The chain employs TRBV7-2 and TRBJ2-7, with D perhaps assigned TRBD1 or TRBD2 (5 bases each). With 4 bases removed from V and 2 bases from J, the gap between germline ends came to 15 bases. The CDR3 totals 15 residues. The V gene's germline CDR1 is SGHTA and CDR2 FQGNSA. For the CDR3, the DNA is TGTGCCAGCAGCTCTCGCCCGGGGCTGGCCTACGAGCAGTACTTC. It translates to CASSSRPGLAYEQYF. The full variable domain, completed using reference TRBV7-2 and TRBJ2-7, is GAGVSQSPSNKVTEKGKDVELRCDPISGHTALYWYRQSLGQGLEFLIYFQGNSAPDKSGLPSDRFSAERTGGSVSTLTIQRTQQEDSAVYLCASSSRPGLAYEQYFGPGTRLTVT.

Only a few counts were recorded for this clonotype. Being one base from a much bigger clone, this may be a read error. This rearrangement joins TRBV7-2 to TRBJ1-1, with 7 bases lining up with TRBD1. CDR3 length: 14 residues. The V and J ends lost 11 bases and 7 bases, in that order; junction bases with no gene match: 16. Germline V gene lookup returns CDR1 SGHTA and CDR2 FQGNSA. The CDR3 DNA sequence: TGTGCCTGCACCTTAACAGGGGAAAGGGGTGAAGCTTTCTTT. It codes for CACTLTGERGEAFF.

This clonotype was detected only a few times. The chain employs TRBV28 and TRBJ2-1; a weak D match, TRBD2 (5 bases). CDR1 is MDHEN, CDR2 SYDVKM, per germline. The CDR3 loop spans 16 amino acids. V gave up 1 base and J gave up 2 bases, with 12 bases separating them. DNA for the CDR3: TGTGCCAGCAGTTTATACACGCGAGGGACCTACAATGAGCAGTTCTTC. Its protein product is CASSLYTRGTYNEQFF.

V usage is TRBV9 and J usage is TRBJ2-1; 7 bases map to TRBD2. With the DNA end fitting TRBJ2-7 better, the J assignment may be wrong. Germline V CDR1 and CDR2: SGDLS, YYNGEE. The CDR3 runs 16 residues. CDR3 amino acids: CASSRSGASSYNEQYF. In nucleotides, the CDR3 is TGTGCCAGCAGCCGAAGCGGGGCCAGCTCCTACAATGAGCAGTACTTC.

The rearrangement joins TRBV7-2 to TRBJ1-5; perhaps TRBD1 as D (5 bases). V was trimmed by 0 bases and J by 5 bases, leaving 8 bases between them. This CDR3 region has 14 residues. The germline CDR1 and CDR2 sequences are SGHTA and FQGNSA. CDR3 amino acids: CASSLARDYQPQHF. CDR3 DNA: TGTGCCAGCAGCTTAGCCAGGGATTATCAGCCCCAGCATTTT. Supplemented by reference TRBV7-2 and TRBJ1-5, the full variable domain reads GAGVSQSPSNKVTEKGKDVELRCDPISGHTALYWYRQSLGQGLEFLIYFQGNSAPDKSGLPSDRFSAERTGGSVSTLTIQRTQQEDSAVYLCASSLARDYQPQHFGDGTRLSIL.

This clonotype has just a few counts. The gene calls are TRBV6-2 or TRBV6-3 and TRBJ2-3; D possibly corresponds to TRBD1 (5 bases). Trimming shortened V by 0 bases and J by 1 base, and 11 bases separated the two germline ends. Germline CDR1 MNHEY, CDR2 SVGEGT. This CDR3 is built from 16 residues. CDR3 protein: CASSYSPTQGTDTQYF. The DNA of the CDR3 is TGTGCCAGCAGTTACTCTCCCACACAGGGCACAGATACGCAGTATTTT.

This CDR3 is CASSQDVAETYEQYF. In DNA, the CDR3 is TGCGCCAGCAGCCAAGATGTGGCCGAAACCTACGAGCAGTACTTC. The chain uses TRBV4-3 and TRBJ2-5; D call uncertain. The better agreement between TRBJ2-7 and the DNA end casts doubt on the J call. In germline, CDR1 is LGHNA, CDR2 YSLEER. The CDR3 is 15 amino acids.

This chain links TRBV5-6 with TRBJ2-4; D is ambiguous. Gene TRBJ2-7 matches the end of the DNA better, so the J call may be wrong. This CDR3 region has 14 residues. Germline assignment: CDR1 SGHDT and CDR2 YYEEEE. CDR3 DNA sequence: TGTGCCAGCAGCTCGACCCAGGTTAGGGCCGAGCAGTACTTC. Translation gives CASSSTQVRAEQYF.

The gene calls are TRBV27 and TRBJ2-1, with 8 bases identical to TRBD1. V trimming: 5 bases; J trimming: 9 bases; junction bases outside the gene matches: 6. This CDR3 spans 13 amino acids. Germline-derived CDR1 and CDR2 are MNHEY and SMNVEV (reference sequence). The CDR3 loop is CASSTRQGIEQFF. The CDR3 region has the DNA TGTGCCAGCAGTACCCGACAGGGGATTGAGCAGTTCTTC.

The chain links TRBV20-1 to TRBJ2-3; no reliable D call. Germline V gene sequence: CDR1 DFQATT, CDR2 SNEGSKA (reference sequence). Trimming left V 5 bases short and J 6 bases short, with 15 bases between. The CDR3 contains 13 residues. The CDR3 DNA reads TGCAGTGCTCCAATCCTAAAGGTGGATACGCAGTATTTT. It translates to CSAPILKVDTQYF.

A word on this clonotype: With a far larger clone one base away, a read error is the likely cause. The chain employs TRBV6-5 and TRBJ2-7; D gene unclear. CDR3 length: 11 residues. CDR1 is MNHEY and CDR2 is SVGAGI in the germline V gene. Trimming took 2 bases from V and 5 from J, leaving 4 bases between them. The DNA of the CDR3 is TGTGCCAGCAGTTACGCCCACGAGCAGTACTTC. It is translated as CASSYAHEQYF.

This clonotype was detected a few times. This chain uses TRBV20-1 with TRBJ1-4; no definite D call. V lost 0 bases and J lost 8, with 16 bases in between. The CDR3 runs 15 residues. Germline V gene lookup returns CDR1 DFQATT and CDR2 SNEGSKA (reference sequence). For the CDR3, the DNA is TGCAGTGCTAGAGATGGCGGTTCTTTTGTCGAAAAACTGTTTTTT. It specifies CSARDGGSFVEKLFF.

The rearrangement uses TRBV7-2 and TRBJ2-5; D unclear. The CDR3 has 14 amino acids. V was trimmed by 1 base and J by 7 bases, leaving 13 bases between them. Germline-derived CDR1 and CDR2 are SGHTA and FQGNSA. The CDR3 reads CASSLGTAVGTQYF. In DNA form, the CDR3 reads TGTGCCAGCAGCTTAGGGACGGCTGTTGGGACCCAGTACTTC.

This clonotype was found a few times. The chain recombines TRBV4-1 with TRBJ2-1; TRBD1 aligns across 7 bases. There are 16 residues in the CDR3. The junction had 6 bases not matched to a gene; V was cut back by 2 bases and J by 2 bases. CDR1 and CDR2 from the germline V gene are MGHRA and YSYEKL. For the CDR3, the DNA is TGCGCCAGCAGCCAACCCCGACAGGGCCCCTACAATGAGCAGTTCTTC. It specifies CASSQPRQGPYNEQFF.